This TCR delta chain was sequenced in a study of gamma-delta chains in newborns, infants, children. Study-wide context: Innate gammadelta T cells reportedly expand polyclonally right after birth, driven by microbial exposure, per the title.

As regards this clone: This sequence may be a read error, since a much larger clone differs from it by one base.

CDR1 and CDR2 from the germline V gene are GEAIGNYY and EKD. The CDR3 is made up of 20 amino acids. TCRdb re-identified clones in the reads via CATT. The repertoire has just over 3,000 delta-chain clones, roughly 10% of them found once; the top ten carry approximately 9.9%. Sequencing was carried out using blood. This TCR was recovered from a child who was a newborn, infant or young child, either healthy, febrile or measles-vaccinated (not recorded which). This chain joins TRDV2 and TRDJ3; TRDD3 aligns across 11 bases. CDR3 loop: CACDTPGGYTSSRDTRQMFF. CDR3 sequence (DNA): TGTGCCTGTGACACCCCTGGGGGATACACGAGCTCCCGGGACACCCGACAGATGTTTTTC.